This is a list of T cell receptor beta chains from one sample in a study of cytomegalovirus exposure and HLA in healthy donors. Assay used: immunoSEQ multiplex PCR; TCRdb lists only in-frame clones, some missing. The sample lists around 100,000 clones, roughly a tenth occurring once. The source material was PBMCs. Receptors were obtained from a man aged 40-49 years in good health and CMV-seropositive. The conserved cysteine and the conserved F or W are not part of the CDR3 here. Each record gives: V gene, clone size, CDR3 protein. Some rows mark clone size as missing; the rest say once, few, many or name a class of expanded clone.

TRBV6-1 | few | ASSGQGARTGELF
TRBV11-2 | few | ASSLYDGFGNEQF
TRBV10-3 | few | AISEREGANYGYT
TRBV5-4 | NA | ASSLKQGQNTEAF
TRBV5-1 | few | ASSLGSLEYEQY
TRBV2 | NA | ASTRGGQPQH
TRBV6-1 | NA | ASSKQGDQPQH
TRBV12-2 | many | ASRLERANTQY
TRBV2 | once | ASSVRNSTDTQY
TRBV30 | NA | AWSGQMGQPQH
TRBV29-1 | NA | SAAKREAHEQY
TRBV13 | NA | ASSLAPGQTYEQY
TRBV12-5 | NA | ASARGGDRPQH
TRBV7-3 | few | ASSSSGEVTHEQY
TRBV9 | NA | ASSVGWRAPTNEKLF
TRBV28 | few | ASTLWGGTEAF
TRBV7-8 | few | ASSLGRGSNQPQH
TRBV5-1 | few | ASSSLAGNYNEQF
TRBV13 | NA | ASSSGTASYEQY
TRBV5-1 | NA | ASSLSTGLMGTIY
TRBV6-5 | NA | ASSYSIYSGREEQY
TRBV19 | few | ASSTPSNEQF
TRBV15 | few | ATSEGGGATDTQY
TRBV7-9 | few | ASTYKREKGNTIY
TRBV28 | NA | ASLGREVYNEQF
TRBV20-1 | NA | SARDRGAF
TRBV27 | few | ASSTSAGGEDTQY
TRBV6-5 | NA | ASSKATGEQF
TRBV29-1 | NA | SVSNGTGELF
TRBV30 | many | AWNRDRPYGYT
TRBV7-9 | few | ASSLNGVGEAF
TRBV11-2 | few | ASSPDYRRNEQF
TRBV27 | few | ASSFGSGGGYNEQF
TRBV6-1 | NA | ASSESGRTDTQY
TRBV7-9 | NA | ASRPSGTRELYNEQF
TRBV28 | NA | ASSRTGETREQF
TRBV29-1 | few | SAIPGGPGEQY
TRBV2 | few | ASSEGPGELF
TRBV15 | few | ATSKSSLTIHEQY
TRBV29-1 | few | SVELPGRGYTEAF
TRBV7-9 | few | ASSLLGGATNEKLF
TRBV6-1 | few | ASRPGQGGGYT
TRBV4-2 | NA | ASSQGGPGEPIGYT
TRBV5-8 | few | ASAYERETQY
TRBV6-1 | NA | ASRVRGSSEKLF
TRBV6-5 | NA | ASSRDSSGTQY
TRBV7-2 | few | ASSSLQGDEQF
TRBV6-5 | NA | AVRDGGPTYEQY
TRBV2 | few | ASKGDSNIVTQY
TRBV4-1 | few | ASSPGLAGAYEQY
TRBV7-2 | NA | ASSLGGSGDSYNEQF